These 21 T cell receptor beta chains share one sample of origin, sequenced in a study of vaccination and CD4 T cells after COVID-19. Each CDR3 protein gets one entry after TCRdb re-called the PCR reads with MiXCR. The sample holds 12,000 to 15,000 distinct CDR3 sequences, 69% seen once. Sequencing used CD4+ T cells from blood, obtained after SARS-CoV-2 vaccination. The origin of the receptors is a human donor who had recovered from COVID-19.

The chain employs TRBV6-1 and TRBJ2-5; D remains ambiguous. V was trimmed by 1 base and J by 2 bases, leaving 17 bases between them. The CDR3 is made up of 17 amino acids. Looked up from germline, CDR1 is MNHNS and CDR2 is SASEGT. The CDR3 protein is CASSEVTHPALQETQYF. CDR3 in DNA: TGTGCCAGCAGTGAAGTAACACACCCTGCACTACAAGAGACCCAGTACTTC.

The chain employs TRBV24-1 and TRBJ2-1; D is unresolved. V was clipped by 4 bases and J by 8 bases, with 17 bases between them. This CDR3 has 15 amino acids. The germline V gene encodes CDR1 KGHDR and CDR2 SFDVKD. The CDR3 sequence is CATSDSSRAVDEQFF. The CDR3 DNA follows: TGTGCCACCAGTGACTCTTCAAGGGCCGTCGATGAGCAGTTCTTC.

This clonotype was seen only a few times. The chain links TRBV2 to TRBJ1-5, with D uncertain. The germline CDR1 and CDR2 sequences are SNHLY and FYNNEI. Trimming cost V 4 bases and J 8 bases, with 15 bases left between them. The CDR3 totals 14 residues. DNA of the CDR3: TGTGCCAGCAGTGGATCCCGAAGTGGAGAGCCCCAGCATTTT. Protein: CASSGSRSGEPQHF.

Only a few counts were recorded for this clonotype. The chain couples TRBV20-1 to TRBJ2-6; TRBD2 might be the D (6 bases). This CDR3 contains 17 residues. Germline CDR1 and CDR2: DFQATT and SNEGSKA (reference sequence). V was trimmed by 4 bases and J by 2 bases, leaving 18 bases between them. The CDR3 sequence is CSAIWRTGEAGANVLTF. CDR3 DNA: TGCAGTGCTATTTGGAGGACGGGGGAAGCTGGGGCCAACGTCCTGACTTTC.

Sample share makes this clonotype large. This CDR3 reads CSARMTGDVGNEQFF. For the CDR3, the DNA is TGCAGTGCTAGGATGACAGGGGATGTTGGCAATGAGCAGTTCTTC. This sequence joins TRBV20-1 and TRBJ2-1; 8 nucleotides line up with TRBD1. The CDR3 totals 15 residues. Germline values: CDR1 DFQATT, CDR2 SNEGSKA (reference sequence). V gave up 3 bases and J gave up 6 bases; unmatched junction bases: 10.

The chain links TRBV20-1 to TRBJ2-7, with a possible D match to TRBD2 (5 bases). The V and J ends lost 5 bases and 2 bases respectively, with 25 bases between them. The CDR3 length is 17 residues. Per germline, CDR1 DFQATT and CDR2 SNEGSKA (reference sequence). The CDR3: CSAVQPPKRTGTYEQYF. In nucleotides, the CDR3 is TGCAGTGCTGTCCAACCCCCAAAACGGACGGGGACCTACGAGCAGTACTTC.

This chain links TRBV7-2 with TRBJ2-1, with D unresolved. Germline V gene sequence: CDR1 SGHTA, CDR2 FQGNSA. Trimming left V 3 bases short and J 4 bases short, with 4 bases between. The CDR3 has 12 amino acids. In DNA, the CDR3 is TGTGCCAGCAGCTTCATTTACAATGAGCAGTTCTTC. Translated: CASSFIYNEQFF. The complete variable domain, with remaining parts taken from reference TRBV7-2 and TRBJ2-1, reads GAGVSQSPSNKVTEKGKDVELRCDPISGHTALYWYRQSLGQGLEFLIYFQGNSAPDKSGLPSDRFSAERTGGSVSTLTIQRTQQEDSAVYLCASSFIYNEQFFGPGTRLTVL.

The CDR3 here is CASTERTRNTIYF. CDR3 DNA: TGTGCCAGTACCGAACGGACCAGAAACACCATATATTTT. V gene TRBV19 combines with J gene TRBJ1-3; D unclear. In germline, CDR1 is LNHDA, CDR2 SQIVND (reference sequence). V dropped 7 bases and J dropped 5 bases, with 12 bases sitting between them. This CDR3 is built from 13 residues. Variable domain in full (rest from reference TRBV19 and TRBJ1-3): DGGITQSPKYLFRKEGQNVTLSCEQNLNHDAMYWYRQDPGQGLRLIYYSQIVNDFQKGDIAEGYSVSREKKESFPLTVTSAQKNPTAFYLCASTERTRNTIYFGEGSWLTVV.

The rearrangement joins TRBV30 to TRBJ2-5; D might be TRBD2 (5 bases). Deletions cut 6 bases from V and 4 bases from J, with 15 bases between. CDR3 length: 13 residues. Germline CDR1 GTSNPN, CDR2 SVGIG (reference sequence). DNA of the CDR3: TGTGCCTGCCTCCGGGGATCAGGAGAGACCCAGTACTTC. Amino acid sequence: CACLRGSGETQYF.

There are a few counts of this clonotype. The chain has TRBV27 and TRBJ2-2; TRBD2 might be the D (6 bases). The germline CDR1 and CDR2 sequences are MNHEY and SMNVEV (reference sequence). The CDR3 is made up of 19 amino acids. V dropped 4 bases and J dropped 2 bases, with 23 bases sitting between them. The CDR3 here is CASSWWGWRAGSNTGELFF. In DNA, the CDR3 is TGTGCCAGCAGTTGGTGGGGGTGGAGGGCAGGGTCCAACACCGGGGAGCTGTTTTTT.

The CDR3 nucleotides are TGTGCCAGCAGCTTGGGACGGAGTGGCTATGGCTACACCTTC. Translating gives CASSLGRSGYGYTF. This chain uses TRBV9 with TRBJ1-2; D might be TRBD1 (5 bases). The CDR3 has 14 amino acids. V lost 4 bases, J lost 4 bases, and 14 bases lay in between. Germline loops: CDR1 SGDLS, CDR2 YYNGEE. Using reference TRBV9 and TRBJ1-2 for the parts outside the CDR3, the full variable domain is DSGVTQTPKHLITATGQRVTLRCSPRSGDLSVYWYQQSLDQGLQFLIQYYNGEERAKGNILERFSAQQFPDLHSELNLSSLELGDSALYFCASSLGRSGYGYTFGSGTRLTVV.

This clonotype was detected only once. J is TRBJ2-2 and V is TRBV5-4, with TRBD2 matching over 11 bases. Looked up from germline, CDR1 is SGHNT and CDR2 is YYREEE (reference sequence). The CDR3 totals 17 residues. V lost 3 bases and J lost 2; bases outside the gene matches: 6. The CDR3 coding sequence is TGTGCCAGCAGCTCTGGGACTAGCGGTTATAACACCGGGGAGCTGTTTTTT. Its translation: CASSSGTSGYNTGELFF.

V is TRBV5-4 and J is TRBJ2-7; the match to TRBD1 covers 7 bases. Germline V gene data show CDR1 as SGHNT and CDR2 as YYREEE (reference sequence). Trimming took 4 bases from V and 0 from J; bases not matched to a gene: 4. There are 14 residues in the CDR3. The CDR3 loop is CASSPNRGSYEQYF. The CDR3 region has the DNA TGTGCCAGCAGCCCCAACAGGGGCTCCTACGAGCAGTACTTC.

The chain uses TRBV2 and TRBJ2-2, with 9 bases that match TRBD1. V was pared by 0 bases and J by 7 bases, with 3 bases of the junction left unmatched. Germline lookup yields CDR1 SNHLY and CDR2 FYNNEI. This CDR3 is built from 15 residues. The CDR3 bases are TGTGCCAGCAGTGAAGCCACAGGGGGCGTCGGGGAGCTGTTTTTT. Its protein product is CASSEATGGVGELFF.

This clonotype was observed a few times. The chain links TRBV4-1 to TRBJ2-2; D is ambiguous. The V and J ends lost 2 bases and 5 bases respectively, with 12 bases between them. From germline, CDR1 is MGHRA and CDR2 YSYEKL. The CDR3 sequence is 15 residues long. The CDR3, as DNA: TGCGCCAGCAGCCAACCCTGGGCCCAAACCGGGGAGCTGTTTTTT. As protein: CASSQPWAQTGELFF.

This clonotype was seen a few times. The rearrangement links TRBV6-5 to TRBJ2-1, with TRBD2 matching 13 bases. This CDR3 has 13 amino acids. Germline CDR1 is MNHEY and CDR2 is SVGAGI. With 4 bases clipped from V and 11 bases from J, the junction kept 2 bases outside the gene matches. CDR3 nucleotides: TGTGCCAGCAGTTGGACTAGCGGGAGACAGCAGTTCTTC. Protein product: CASSWTSGRQQFF.

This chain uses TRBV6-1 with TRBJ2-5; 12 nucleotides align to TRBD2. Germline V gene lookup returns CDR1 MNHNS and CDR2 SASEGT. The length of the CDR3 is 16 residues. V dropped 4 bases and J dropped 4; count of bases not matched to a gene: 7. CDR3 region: CASSGPSGRVGETQYF. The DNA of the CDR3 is TGTGCCAGCAGTGGACCTAGCGGGAGGGTCGGAGAGACCCAGTACTTC.

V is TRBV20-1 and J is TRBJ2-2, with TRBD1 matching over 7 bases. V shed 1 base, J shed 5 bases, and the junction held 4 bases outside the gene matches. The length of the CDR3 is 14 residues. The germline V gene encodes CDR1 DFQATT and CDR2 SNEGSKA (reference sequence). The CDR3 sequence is CSARGPGGTGELFF. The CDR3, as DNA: TGCAGTGCTAGAGGGCCAGGGGGAACCGGGGAGCTGTTTTTT.

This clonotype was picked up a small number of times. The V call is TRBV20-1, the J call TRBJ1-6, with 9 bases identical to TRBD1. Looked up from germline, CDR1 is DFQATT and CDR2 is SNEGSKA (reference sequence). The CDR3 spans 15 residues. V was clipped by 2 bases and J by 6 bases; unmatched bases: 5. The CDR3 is CSARSAGQGNSPLHF. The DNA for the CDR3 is TGCAGTGCTAGAAGTGCGGGACAGGGTAATTCACCCCTCCACTTT.

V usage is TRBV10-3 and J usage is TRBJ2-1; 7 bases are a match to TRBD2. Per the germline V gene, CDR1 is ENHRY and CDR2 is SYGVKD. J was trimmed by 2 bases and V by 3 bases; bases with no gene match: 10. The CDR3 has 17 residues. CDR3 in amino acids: CAISDQPTTSPYNEQFF. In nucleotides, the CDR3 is TGTGCCATCAGTGATCAACCCACGACTAGCCCCTACAATGAGCAGTTCTTC.

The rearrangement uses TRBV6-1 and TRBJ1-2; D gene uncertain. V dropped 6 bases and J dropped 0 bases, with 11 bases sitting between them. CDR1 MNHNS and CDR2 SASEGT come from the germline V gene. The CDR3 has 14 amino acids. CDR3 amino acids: CASRARQANYGYTF. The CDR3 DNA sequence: TGTGCCAGCAGGGCGCGTCAAGCTAACTATGGCTACACCTTC.